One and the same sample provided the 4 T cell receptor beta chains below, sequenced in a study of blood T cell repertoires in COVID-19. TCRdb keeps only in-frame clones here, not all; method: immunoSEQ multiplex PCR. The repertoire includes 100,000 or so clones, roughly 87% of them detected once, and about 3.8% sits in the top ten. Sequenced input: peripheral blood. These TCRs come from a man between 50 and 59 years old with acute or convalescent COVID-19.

CDR3: CSVLKGTGEYEQYF. CDR3 bases: TGCAGCGTTCTGAAGGGGACAGGGGAATACGAGCAGTACTTC. The rearrangement joins TRBV29-1 to TRBJ2-7; 10 bases are shared with TRBD1. Germline V gene sequence: CDR1 SQVTM, CDR2 ANQGSEA. The CDR3 consists of 14 residues. V shed 5 bases and J 4 bases; nucleotides not matched to a gene: 8.

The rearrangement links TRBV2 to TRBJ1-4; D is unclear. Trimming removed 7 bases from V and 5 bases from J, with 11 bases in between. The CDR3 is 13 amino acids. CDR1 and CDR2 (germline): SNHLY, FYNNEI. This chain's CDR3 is CASTISRNEKLFF. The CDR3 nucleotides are TGTGCCAGCACTATCTCGAGGAATGAAAAACTGTTTTTT.

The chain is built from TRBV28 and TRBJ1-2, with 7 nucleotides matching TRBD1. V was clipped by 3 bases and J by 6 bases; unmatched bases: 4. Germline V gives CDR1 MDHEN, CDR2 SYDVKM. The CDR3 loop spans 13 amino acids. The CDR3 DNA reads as TGTGCCAGCAGTTTGACAGGGCAGGATGGCTACACCTTC. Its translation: CASSLTGQDGYTF.

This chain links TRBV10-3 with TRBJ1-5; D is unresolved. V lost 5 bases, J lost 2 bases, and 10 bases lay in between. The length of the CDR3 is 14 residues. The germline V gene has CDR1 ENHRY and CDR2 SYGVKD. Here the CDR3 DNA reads TGTGCCATCAGTCCCGGCGGGGGCAATCAGCCCCAGCATTTT. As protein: CAISPGGGNQPQHF.